Presented here are 22 T cell receptor beta chains from one specimen sequenced in a study of blood T cells in healthy people across ages. Using a J-beta primer mix together with a sample-barcoded 5' primer, a second PCR was run for about 6 to 12 cycles. A single record per CDR3 protein comes from TCRdb applying MiXCR to the 5' RACE reads. Among 750,000 to 850,000 distinct CDR3 sequences listed, roughly 25% were seen once. These same data were also listed under a study on T cells of mothers and their children.

The sequencing sample was made of blood. These receptors all stem from a boy aged 5 to 17 in good health.

The chain joins TRBV4-3 to TRBJ2-3, with D hard to call. There are 14 residues in the CDR3. The V gene's germline CDR1 is LGHNA and CDR2 YSLEER. The ends were cut back, 0 bases at V and 2 bases at J, with 6 bases in the middle. In DNA, the CDR3 is TGCGCCAGCAGCCAAGATCCGCACACAGATACGCAGTATTTT. It translates to CASSQDPHTDTQYF.

This clonotype was seen only a few times. The genes are TRBV12-3 or TRBV12-4 and TRBJ1-1; 7 bases fit TRBD1. The CDR3 sequence is 13 residues long. V dropped 5 bases and J dropped 4; count of bases not matched to a gene: 4. The CDR3 nucleotides read TGTGCCAGCAGTCGACAGGGTTCCACTGAAGCTTTCTTT. Its translation: CASSRQGSTEAFF.

In its sample, this clonotype was seen a few times. The chain joins TRBV18 to TRBJ1-4, with 7 positions matching TRBD1. Trimming cost V 6 bases and J 0 bases; bases outside gene matches: 10. The CDR3 totals 17 residues. CDR1 and CDR2 (germline): KGHSH, LQKENI. CDR3 region: CASSPGQSRATNEKLFF. The CDR3, as DNA: TGTGCCAGCTCTCCGGGACAGTCAAGAGCAACTAATGAAAAACTGTTTTTT.

This clonotype was observed at least ten times. V usage is TRBV5-4 and J usage is TRBJ2-3; 9 bases map to TRBD1. The V and J ends lost 0 bases and 2 bases, in that order; junction bases with no gene match: 10. CDR1 and CDR2 (germline): SGHNT, YYREEE (reference sequence). The CDR3 extends over 18 amino acids. In DNA, the CDR3 is TGTGCCAGCAGCTTGGGGTTCGGGACAGGGCGATTCACAGATACGCAGTATTTT. Protein sequence: CASSLGFGTGRFTDTQYF.

The chain couples TRBV28 to TRBJ2-3; 8 nucleotides line up with TRBD2. The CDR3 extends over 14 amino acids. V gave up 6 bases and J gave up 3 bases; unmatched junction bases: 5. Germline CDR1 MDHEN, CDR2 SYDVKM. CDR3 nucleotides: TGTGCCAGCAGCTGGCGGGGGGCGACAGATACGCAGTATTTT. It translates to CASSWRGATDTQYF.

The gene calls are TRBV5-1 and TRBJ2-5, with D possibly being TRBD1 (5 bases). The J call may be mistaken, given a closer DNA end match to TRBJ2-7. The V gene's germline CDR1 is SGHRS and CDR2 YFSETQ. The CDR3 is 16 residues long. CDR3 nucleotide sequence: TGCGCCAGCAGCGCGACAGCTTCCTCCGGATTTTACGAGCAGTACTTC. This translates into CASSATASSGFYEQYF.

The chain's CDR3 is CASSLGPSGTYEQYF. CDR3 DNA sequence: TGTGCCAGCAGCTTAGGTCCTAGCGGAACCTACGAGCAGTACTTC. The chain couples TRBV7-2 to TRBJ2-7; 7 bases align to TRBD2. V was clipped by 1 base and J by 2 bases; unmatched bases: 5. This CDR3 is built from 15 residues. Germline CDR1 is SGHTA and CDR2 is FQGNSA.

The chain carries TRBV4-3 and TRBJ1-2; 8 nucleotides match TRBD1. The CDR3 sequence is 15 residues long. V shed 0 bases, J shed 2 bases, and the junction held 2 bases outside the gene matches. CDR1 LGHNA and CDR2 YSLEER come from the germline V gene. The CDR3 DNA sequence: TGCGCCAGCAGCCAAGAGGACAGGGAGAACTATGGCTACACCTTC. Protein product: CASSQEDRENYGYTF.

This rearrangement joins TRBV21-1 to TRBJ2-1. TRBV21-1 is recorded as a pseudogene. The CDR3 is made up of 11 amino acids. The CDR3 region is CASSKQEEQFF. The CDR3 DNA follows: TGTGCCAGCAGCAAACAAGAGGAGCAGTTCTTC.

This clonotype was recorded many times. This sequence joins TRBV29-1 and TRBJ2-5; D may be TRBD1 (5 bases). The CDR3 runs 13 residues. The germline CDR1 and CDR2 sequences are SQVTM and ANQGSEA. V was shortened by 5 bases and J by 2 bases, with 12 bases between the two germline ends. In DNA, the CDR3 is TGCAGCGTTCCTCGGGCAGGGCAAGAGACCCAGTACTTC. This translates into CSVPRAGQETQYF.

The chain carries TRBV7-2 and TRBJ2-5, with 16 bases aligning to TRBD2. This CDR3 has 16 amino acids. The germline V gene has CDR1 SGHTA and CDR2 FQGNSA. Germline trimming cut 4 bases from V and 4 bases from J; bases unmatched to any gene: 3. The CDR3 DNA is TGTGCCAGCAGCTCGGGACTAGCGGGAGGGATAGAGACCCAGTACTTC. This gives the protein CASSSGLAGGIETQYF.

This clonotype showed up just a few times. The genes are TRBV11-2 and TRBJ2-7; D possibly matches TRBD1 or TRBD2 (5 bases each). The CDR3 extends over 17 amino acids. The V end lost 1 base, the J end lost 5 bases, and 21 bases lay between the germline ends. The germline V gene encodes CDR1 SGHAT and CDR2 FQNNGV. The CDR3 nucleotides are TGTGCCAGCAGCTTAGGGGGTTGGGGACCCAATCCGGACGAGCAGTACTTC. Translated: CASSLGGWGPNPDEQYF.

A single count supports this clonotype. A read error may produce the germline difference seen at one junction end. The rearrangement joins TRBV20-1 to TRBJ2-7; D call uncertain. Germline CDR1 and CDR2: DFQATT and SNEGSKA (reference sequence). This CDR3 region has 11 residues. The CDR3: CSARSPNERYF. CDR3 nucleotide sequence: TGCAGTGCTAGGAGCCCGAACGAGCGGTACTTC.

The rearrangement links TRBV19 to TRBJ2-3; D is perhaps TRBD1 (6 bases). Per germline, CDR1 LNHDA and CDR2 SQIVND (reference sequence). The CDR3 totals 14 residues. With 10 bases removed from V and 3 bases from J, the gap between germline ends came to 17 bases. The CDR3 nucleotides are TGTGCCACTTCCCAGGGGTATGTAACAGATACGCAGTATTTT. It codes for CATSQGYVTDTQYF.

This clonotype was seen only a few times. V and J are TRBV29-1 and TRBJ1-1; no reliable D call. This CDR3 has 12 amino acids. From germline, CDR1 is SQVTM and CDR2 ANQGSEA. V was trimmed by 6 bases and J by 1 base, leaving 9 bases between them. DNA of the CDR3: TGCAGCGTCCAAGGGCAGAACACTGAAGCTTTCTTT. Protein product: CSVQGQNTEAFF.

The chain combines TRBV7-2 with TRBJ1-3; D may be TRBD1 (5 bases). Trimming took off 4 bases at V and 6 bases at J, with 13 bases between the two ends. Germline-derived CDR1 and CDR2 are SGHTA and FQGNSA. CDR3 size: 14 residues. CDR3: CASSSRGGTNTIYF. CDR3 coding DNA: TGTGCCAGCAGCTCACGGGGGGGGACAAACACCATATATTTT.

As regards this clonotype: The junction and the germline gene differ at one end; a read error may be behind it. The V gene is TRBV3-1, the J gene TRBJ2-7; TRBD2 matches at 8 bases. This CDR3 has 15 residues. Germline V lookup: CDR1 LGHDT, CDR2 YNNKEL (reference sequence). CDR3 residues: CASSQPGLGSHEQYF. CDR3 sequence (DNA): TGCGCCAGCAGCCAGCCGGGACTAGGATCCCACGAGCAGTACTTC.

This clonotype was found a few times. J is TRBJ2-1 and V is TRBV28; 8 bases agree with TRBD1. The J call is uncertain, as TRBJ2-7 better fits the DNA end. Germline V gene sequence: CDR1 MDHEN, CDR2 SYDVKM. The CDR3 consists of 17 residues. The CDR3 nucleotides read TGTGCCAGCAGTTTATGGGGGGCAGGACAGGGTGCCTACGAGCAGTACTTC. Protein: CASSLWGAGQGAYEQYF.

The rearrangement links TRBV5-1 to TRBJ1-4; 8 bases align to TRBD1. CDR3 size: 14 residues. The V segment lost 3 bases and the J segment 7 bases; nucleotides outside the gene matches: 5. CDR1 SGHRS and CDR2 YFSETQ come from the germline V gene. The CDR3 loop is CASSSGGASEKLFF. The CDR3 DNA sequence: TGCGCCAGCAGCTCAGGGGGCGCAAGTGAAAAACTGTTTTTT. Using reference TRBV5-1 and TRBJ1-4 for the parts outside the CDR3, the full variable domain is KAGVTQTPRYLIKTRGQQVTLSCSPISGHRSVSWYQQTPGQGLQFLFEYFSETQRNKGNFPGRFSGRQFSNSRSEMNVSTLELGDSALYLCASSSGGASEKLFFGSGTQLSVL.

This clonotype was seen more than once but under ten times. The rearrangement links TRBV18 to TRBJ1-5; D not resolved. The CDR3 has 14 residues. Germline V CDR1 and CDR2: KGHSH, LQKENI. Trimming stripped 2 bases from V and 5 bases from J, with 10 bases between. The CDR3 bases are TGTGCCAGCTCACCATTAGGTACGGATCAGCCCCAGCATTTT. As protein: CASSPLGTDQPQHF.

The chain employs TRBV11-2 and TRBJ2-1; D may be TRBD1 (6 bases). The closer fit of TRBJ2-7 to the DNA end suggests the J call may be wrong. This CDR3 comprises 16 residues. Germline V gene lookup returns CDR1 SGHAT and CDR2 FQNNGV. CDR3 DNA sequence: TGTGCCAGCAGCCCACTGCGGAACAGGGCTGATCGCGGGCAGTACTTC. Protein product: CASSPLRNRADRGQYF.

There are a few counts of this clonotype. This chain joins TRBV11-1 and TRBJ1-1, with 9 positions matching TRBD1. This CDR3 contains 16 residues. With V trimmed by 3 bases and J by 5 bases, 10 bases remained unmatched. From germline, CDR1 is SGHAT and CDR2 FQDESV (reference sequence). CDR3 in DNA: TGTGCCAGCAGCTTCGACTGGGGACAGGGTGCAACTGAAGCTTTCTTT. Residues: CASSFDWGQGATEAFF. Using reference TRBV11-1 and TRBJ1-1 for the parts outside the CDR3, the full variable domain is EAEVAQSPRYKITEKSQAVAFWCDPISGHATLYWYRQILGQGPELLVQFQDESVVDDSQLPKDRFSAERLKGVDSTLKIQPAELGDSAMYLCASSFDWGQGATEAFFGQGTRLTVV.